The 30 T cell receptor beta chains below were found in one sample sequenced in a study of CD8+ T cells in alopecia areata. cDNA reverse transcribed from extracted RNA served as the sequencing template. The method was immunoSEQ multiplex PCR; TCRdb's version includes in-frame clones alone and lacks a portion of them. Among 150,000 to 200,000 clones listed, approximately 67% were seen once. Stated treatment: oral pan-JAK inhibitor, 5-10 mg twice daily. This sample comprised CD4+ T cells sorted from blood, obtained between weeks 49 and 50, from a patient treated with tofacitinib. The receptors derive from a human donor with alopecia areata.

In its sample, this clone was seen a few times. The chain joins TRBV7-2 to TRBJ1-2; a possible D gene is TRBD1 (6 bases). CDR1 and CDR2 from the germline V gene are SGHTA and FQGNSA. V lost 4 bases and J lost 3, with 21 bases in between. The CDR3 spans 17 residues. As DNA, the CDR3 is TGTGCCAGCAGCTCACCATTCCCAGGGGCGGGAGACTATGGCTACACCTTC. Translation: CASSSPFPGAGDYGYTF.

The chain joins TRBV4-3 to TRBJ2-7; the match to TRBD1 covers 7 bases. The CDR3 has 15 residues. CDR1 and CDR2 from the germline V gene are LGHNA and YSLEER. V shed 4 bases and J 6 bases; nucleotides not matched to a gene: 12. The CDR3 DNA is TGCGCCAGCAGCCCCATGACAGGGCGTGGGCTCGAGCAGTACTTC. It translates to CASSPMTGRGLEQYF.

This clone was found a few times. This rearrangement joins TRBV29-1 to TRBJ1-2; tentatively, D is TRBD1 (5 bases). Deletions cut 0 bases from V and 4 bases from J, with 21 bases between. This CDR3 has 17 residues. Germline CDR1 is SQVTM and CDR2 is ANQGSEA. The CDR3 sequence: CSVEDRLRQSPVYGYTF. The CDR3 coding sequence is TGCAGCGTTGAAGACAGACTCCGACAGAGTCCTGTCTATGGCTACACCTTC.

The chain recombines TRBV29-1 with TRBJ2-7; D not certain. Germline assignment: CDR1 SQVTM and CDR2 ANQGSEA. This CDR3 region has 13 residues. Trimming cost V 6 bases and J 2 bases, with 14 bases left between them. Written as DNA, the CDR3 is TGCAGCGTGGCTTATTTAGGAACCTACGAGCAGTACTTC. Protein sequence: CSVAYLGTYEQYF.

This clone was seen ten or more times. Other DNA sequences from this sample encode an identical CDR3 as well. The rearrangement uses TRBV7-8 and TRBJ1-1; 7 bases align to TRBD1. This CDR3 contains 14 residues. V trimming: 5 bases; J trimming: 1 base; junction bases outside the gene matches: 4. Germline loops: CDR1 SGHVS, CDR2 FQNEAQ. For the CDR3, the DNA is TGTGCCAGCAGCCCCGGGACAGCGAACACTGAAGCTTTCTTT. Its protein product is CASSPGTANTEAFF.

The gene calls are TRBV29-1 and TRBJ1-1; no reliable D call. The germline V gene has CDR1 SQVTM and CDR2 ANQGSEA. This CDR3 contains 12 residues. Trimming took 4 bases from V and 1 from J, leaving 7 bases between them. The CDR3 region has the DNA TGCAGCGTTGTGCGGACGAACACTGAAGCTTTCTTT. It yields the protein CSVVRTNTEAFF.

The V gene is TRBV6-5, the J gene TRBJ1-1, with TRBD1 as a possible D gene (6 bases). The V gene's germline CDR1 is MNHEY and CDR2 SVGAGI. This CDR3 spans 11 amino acids. With 4 bases removed from V and 12 bases from J, the gap between germline ends came to 12 bases. The CDR3 bases are TGTGCCAGCAGTTCCTACAGGGTAACTTTCTTT. Protein: CASSSYRVTFF.

This chain's CDR3 is CASSLVTAFNQPQHF. Written as DNA, the CDR3 is TGTGCCAGCAGCTTAGTTACAGCATTCAATCAGCCCCAGCATTTT. The chain joins TRBV7-8 to TRBJ1-5; D remains unclear. The CDR3 length is 15 residues. CDR1 is SGHVS and CDR2 is FQNEAQ in the germline V gene. Deletions cut 1 base from V and 3 bases from J, with 10 bases between.

The rearrangement links TRBV4-3 to TRBJ2-1, with D possibly TRBD2 on 6 matching bases. Trimming stripped 0 bases from V and 2 bases from J, with 8 bases between. CDR1 and CDR2 from the germline V gene are LGHNA and YSLEER. The CDR3 is 15 residues long. The CDR3 is CASSQDGGPYNEQFF. The DNA of the CDR3 is TGCGCCAGCAGCCAAGACGGGGGTCCCTACAATGAGCAGTTCTTC.

This clone was counted between two and nine times. The chain joins TRBV5-6 to TRBJ2-1; TRBD2 aligns across 9 bases. V lost 4 bases to trimming and J lost 1 base; unmatched junction nucleotides: 3. The CDR3 is made up of 15 amino acids. Per germline, CDR1 SGHDT and CDR2 YYEEEE. The CDR3 coding sequence is TGTGCCAGCAGCGGGAGCGGGGGGTCCTACAATGAGCAGTTCTTC. Translation: CASSGSGGSYNEQFF.

V and J are TRBV19 and TRBJ1-5; no firm D call. V lost 6 bases to trimming and J lost 1 base, with 19 bases between them. Germline V gene lookup returns CDR1 LNHDA and CDR2 SQIVND (reference sequence). The CDR3 extends over 17 amino acids. CDR3 region: CASSPERGPVSNQPQHF. Written as DNA, the CDR3 is TGTGCCAGTAGCCCCGAACGCGGACCGGTAAGCAATCAGCCCCAGCATTTT. Full variable domain (missing parts from reference TRBV19 and TRBJ1-5): DGGITQSPKYLFRKEGQNVTLSCEQNLNHDAMYWYRQDPGQGLRLIYYSQIVNDFQKGDIAEGYSVSREKKESFPLTVTSAQKNPTAFYLCASSPERGPVSNQPQHFGDGTRLSIL.

The chain carries TRBV30 and TRBJ2-7; TRBD1 agrees at 7 bases. Germline V gene data show CDR1 as GTSNPN and CDR2 as SVGIG (reference sequence). This CDR3 is 14 amino acids long. With V trimmed by 7 bases and J by 2 bases, 11 bases remained unmatched. CDR3 coding DNA: TGTGCCTCCATCTTCCGGGACAGTACCTACGAGCAGTACTTC. Translated: CASIFRDSTYEQYF.

The chain is built from TRBV14 and TRBJ1-2; 8 bases fit TRBD1. J gave up 8 bases and V 4 bases, and 6 bases lay outside the gene matches. This CDR3 has 13 residues. In germline, CDR1 is SGHDN, CDR2 FVKESK. CDR3 DNA sequence: TGTGCCAGCAGCCCCCGGACAGGGAGCGGCTACACCTTC. It encodes CASSPRTGSGYTF.

The CDR3 DNA sequence: TGCGCCAGCAAAGGGACTAGCTCCTACAATGAGCAGTTCTTC. As protein: CASKGTSSYNEQFF. V is TRBV5-1 and J is TRBJ2-1, with 8 bases identical to TRBD2. The CDR3 length is 14 residues. Trimming took 6 bases from V and 0 from J; bases not matched to a gene: 2. Germline loops: CDR1 SGHRS, CDR2 YFSETQ.

This clone appeared a single time. The CDR3 region is CATSSPGTGGFFGANVLTF. The CDR3 region has the DNA TGTGCCACCAGCAGTCCCGGGACAGGGGGCTTCTTTGGGGCCAACGTCCTGACTTTC. The chain uses TRBV15 and TRBJ2-6; 12 bases agree with TRBD1. Trimming removed 3 bases from V and 3 bases from J; junction bases left unmatched: 9. The germline V gene encodes CDR1 LNHNV and CDR2 YYDKDF (reference sequence). The CDR3 is 19 amino acids.

This clone was detected only a few times. V usage is TRBV23-1 and J usage is TRBJ2-2; 7 positions match TRBD1. TRBV23-1 has ORF status, its function being uncertain. This CDR3 has 16 amino acids. With V trimmed by 3 bases and J by 1 base, 5 bases remained unmatched. CDR3 residues: CASSHKGTENTGELFF. CDR3 coding DNA: TGCGCCAGCAGTCATAAGGGGACAGAGAACACCGGGGAGCTGTTTTTT.

This clone was counted a few times. The rearrangement links TRBV7-9 to TRBJ2-7; no definite D call. CDR1 SEHNR and CDR2 FQNEAQ come from the germline V gene (reference sequence). Trimming took off 3 bases at V and 5 bases at J, with 5 bases between the two ends. The CDR3 runs to 11 residues. In DNA, the CDR3 is TGTGCCAGCAGCTTTCATCACGAGCAGTACTTC. The encoded protein is CASSFHHEQYF.

This chain connects TRBV29-1 to TRBJ1-1; D remains unclear. Germline loops: CDR1 SQVTM, CDR2 ANQGSEA. With 1 base removed from V and 0 bases from J, the gap between germline ends came to 9 bases. The CDR3 runs 14 residues. The CDR3 region is CSVEVLGLNTEAFF. Written as DNA, the CDR3 is TGCAGCGTTGAAGTTTTAGGGTTGAACACTGAAGCTTTCTTT.

This clone appeared a single time. The V call is TRBV30, the J call TRBJ1-1; D unclear. Trimming pared 4 bases from V and 3 bases from J, leaving 9 bases between. This CDR3 region has 12 residues. Germline values: CDR1 GTSNPN, CDR2 SVGIG (reference sequence). The CDR3 sequence is CAWKGSHTEAFF. The CDR3 nucleotides are TGTGCCTGGAAAGGGAGCCACACTGAAGCTTTCTTT.

This clone has more than one count but fewer than ten. This chain joins TRBV5-4 and TRBJ2-3; D is possibly TRBD1 (6 bases). The CDR3 sequence is 16 residues long. Germline lookup yields CDR1 SGHNT and CDR2 YYREEE (reference sequence). The V end was cut by 4 bases, the J end by 3 bases, with 18 bases between. Written as DNA, the CDR3 is TGTGCCAGCAGCCCAAGAGGCGGCAGGGGAACAGATACGCAGTATTTT. It translates to CASSPRGGRGTDTQYF. The variable domain in full, completed from reference TRBV5-4 and TRBJ2-3, reads ETGVTQSPTHLIKTRGQQVTLRCSSQSGHNTVSWYQQALGQGPQFIFQYYREEENGRGNFPPRFSGLQFPNYSSELNVNALELDDSALYLCASSPRGGRGTDTQYFGPGTRLTVL.

This clone was observed a handful of times. The same CDR3 also results from other DNA sequences found in this sample. The chain has TRBV5-1 and TRBJ2-2; D is uncertain. The CDR3 consists of 13 residues. V lost 1 base and J lost 3, with 4 bases in between. CDR1 is SGHRS, CDR2 YFSETQ, per germline. The CDR3 loop reads CASSLRDTGELFF. The DNA of the CDR3 is TGCGCCAGCAGCTTGAGAGACACCGGGGAGCTGTTTTTT.

The J gene is TRBJ1-4, the V gene TRBV7-8; weak D call: TRBD1 (5 bases). There are 13 residues in the CDR3. The V gene's germline CDR1 is SGHVS and CDR2 FQNEAQ. Deletions cut 6 bases from V and 5 bases from J, with 10 bases between. The chain's CDR3 is CASREAGNEKLFF. In DNA, the CDR3 is TGTGCCAGCAGAGAGGCAGGGAATGAAAAACTGTTTTTT. Combining the CDR3 with reference TRBV7-8 and TRBJ1-4 gives the whole variable domain GAGVSQSPRYKVAKRGQDVALRCDPISGHVSLFWYQQALGQGPEFLTYFQNEAQLDKSGLPSDRFFAERPEGSVSTLKIQRTQQEDSAVYLCASREAGNEKLFFGSGTQLSVL.

This clone appeared a few times. The CDR3 DNA follows: TGTGCCAGCAGCTCCCGCACAGGAGAGACCCAGTACTTC. Residues: CASSSRTGETQYF. The gene calls are TRBV7-2 and TRBJ2-5; maybe TRBD1 (5 bases). CDR1 and CDR2 from the germline V gene are SGHTA and FQGNSA. V was trimmed by 4 bases and J by 4 bases, leaving 10 bases between them. The CDR3 loop spans 13 amino acids.

The genes are TRBV27 and TRBJ2-7; maybe TRBD2 (5 bases). V lost 1 base, J lost 6 bases, and 13 bases lay in between. This CDR3 contains 14 residues. CDR1 MNHEY and CDR2 SMNVEV come from the germline V gene (reference sequence). The CDR3 bases are TGTGCCAGCAGTTTATTGGGCAGACGGGGCGAGCAGTACTTC. Encoded protein: CASSLLGRRGEQYF.

V gene TRBV30 combines with J gene TRBJ1-5, with D tentatively TRBD1 (5 bases). Germline V gives CDR1 GTSNPN, CDR2 SVGIG (reference sequence). V was shortened by 0 bases and J by 6 bases, with 12 bases between the two germline ends. This CDR3 is built from 14 residues. CDR3 sequence reads: CAWSVSARAQPQHF. In DNA form, the CDR3 reads TGTGCCTGGAGTGTTTCCGCCAGGGCTCAGCCCCAGCATTTT.

This chain connects TRBV7-3 to TRBJ2-3; D possibly corresponds to TRBD1 (6 bases). Germline lookup yields CDR1 SGHTA and CDR2 FQGTGA. The CDR3 runs to 16 residues. Trimming pared 0 bases from V and 5 bases from J, leaving 15 bases between. CDR3 protein: CASSLTFRGPGDTQYF. CDR3 nucleotide sequence: TGTGCCAGCAGCTTAACCTTCAGGGGACCGGGAGATACGCAGTATTTT.

The table lists this clone with many counts. The V and J genes are TRBV27 and TRBJ1-6; D unclear. Germline V gene lookup returns CDR1 MNHEY and CDR2 SMNVEV (reference sequence). V gave up 2 bases and J gave up 5 bases, with 10 bases separating them. CDR3 length equals 15 residues. CDR3 in amino acids: CASSLVRKHNSPLHF. DNA for the CDR3: TGTGCCAGCAGTTTAGTACGGAAACATAATTCACCCCTCCACTTT.

The V call is TRBV4-3, the J call TRBJ2-1, with TRBD1 matching over 11 bases. The germline gives CDR1 LGHNA, CDR2 YSLEER. This CDR3 comprises 16 residues. The J segment lost 7 bases and the V segment lost 0 bases, leaving 5 bases of the junction unmatched. The CDR3 reads CASSQEPRDRGNEQFF. CDR3 nucleotide sequence: TGCGCCAGCAGCCAAGAACCCCGGGACAGGGGGAATGAGCAGTTCTTC.

This sequence joins TRBV5-1 and TRBJ1-2, with a weak D call TRBD1 (6 bases). Trimming pared 4 bases from V and 0 bases from J, leaving 19 bases between. The CDR3 sequence is 17 residues long. Per the germline V gene, CDR1 is SGHRS and CDR2 is YFSETQ. In DNA form, the CDR3 reads TGCGCCAGCAGCAGCGCTCGTTCTGGGGGCCCTAACTATGGCTACACCTTC. As protein: CASSSARSGGPNYGYTF.

This rearrangement joins TRBV29-1 to TRBJ2-1, with TRBD2 matching 9 bases. Germline CDR1 is SQVTM and CDR2 is ANQGSEA. Trimming took 5 bases from V and 6 from J; bases not matched to a gene: 5. CDR3 length: 13 amino acids. Here the CDR3 reads CSVRLAGPNEQFF. In DNA, the CDR3 is TGCAGCGTTAGGCTAGCGGGGCCCAATGAGCAGTTCTTC.